This section outlines one TCR beta chain sequence together with its context. Its antigen is not known. This record comes from a study of graft-versus-host responses after intestinal transplantation. Study in general: Tacrolimus and steroids were given for around 3 years to all recipients after anti-thymocyte globulin induction.

There are 17 residues in the CDR3. Trimming removed 1 base from V and 0 bases from J, with 10 bases in between. CDR1 LGHNA and CDR2 YSLEER come from the germline V gene. Sequencing used immunoSEQ multiplex PCR; TCRdb keeps in-frame clones, though not all of them. The sample has over 90,000 clones; 91% are singletons. Study-level points and caveats: HvG clone declines early post-transplant were associated with peak circulating GvH levels. High graft-versus-host to host-versus-graft clonal ratios were found in allografts of patients who had graft-donor T cell macrochimerism. GvH clones turned up in recipient marrow; some had shown up first in ileum or blood.

This clonotype originated in a human donor who was the organ donor for an intestinal transplant. The chain links TRBV4-3 to TRBJ2-6, with unresolved D. Sample: unstimulated CD4+ T cells sorted from spleen or lymph node cells, taken before transplant. CDR3 in DNA: TGCGCCAGCAGCCAAGGGTTAAGGAGCTCTGGGGCCAACGTCCTGACTTTC. This gives the protein CASSQGLRSSGANVLTF.